This paragraph reports one T cell receptor beta chain. TCRdb reprocessed the 5' RACE reads and keeps a single row for each CDR3 protein, giving no DNA. The sample totals around 470,000 distinct CDR3 sequences. Looked up from germline, CDR1 is DFQATT and CDR2 is SNEGSKA (reference sequence). CDR3 length: 17 residues. The record originates from a study of T cells expressing NK-cell markers. This TCR derives from a woman between 45 and 60 years old in good health. The specimen sequenced was blood T cells: a sorted CD56 or NKG2C T cell subset, CD4+ or CD8+ T cells, or bulk PBMC T cells (not recorded which). The chain joins TRBV20-1 to TRBJ1-1. This chain's CDR3 is CSARDRARGALPTEAFF.